This T cell receptor (beta chain) was sequenced for a study of T cells in localized non-small cell lung cancer. In regard to this clone: Its antigen remains unidentified.

Method: immunoSEQ multiplex PCR; TCRdb's copy keeps in-frame clones and lacks some. The sample carries approximately 150,000 clones, 89% recorded once. General study findings and limits: Heterogeneity within the tumor remains possible, as just one region underwent sequencing.

The CDR3 spans 15 residues. The ends lost 3 bases at V and 5 bases at J; junction bases unmatched: 5. Germline CDR1 and CDR2: MNHEY and SMNVEV (reference sequence). The chain links TRBV27 to TRBJ2-5, with 11 bases lining up with TRBD1. The specimen was peripheral blood, collected before any cancer treatment. The sequence came from a female donor older than 55 with stage I lung adenocarcinoma. The CDR3, as DNA: TGTGCCAGCAGTTTTGTGGACAGGGGGCAGGAGACCCAGTACTTC. This encodes CASSFVDRGQETQYF.